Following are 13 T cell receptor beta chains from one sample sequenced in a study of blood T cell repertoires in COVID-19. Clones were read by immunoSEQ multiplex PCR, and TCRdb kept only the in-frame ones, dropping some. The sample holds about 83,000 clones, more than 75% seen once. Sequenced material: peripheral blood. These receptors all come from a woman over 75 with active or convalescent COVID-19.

CDR3 protein: CASTRSGGSGELFF. The CDR3 DNA reads as TGTGCCAGCACCCGTAGCGGGGGGTCCGGGGAGCTGTTTTTT. The chain uses TRBV6-5 and TRBJ2-2; 10 bases are shared with TRBD2. V was clipped by 7 bases and J by 6 bases; unmatched bases: 5. From germline, CDR1 is MNHEY and CDR2 SVGAGI. CDR3 length: 14 amino acids.

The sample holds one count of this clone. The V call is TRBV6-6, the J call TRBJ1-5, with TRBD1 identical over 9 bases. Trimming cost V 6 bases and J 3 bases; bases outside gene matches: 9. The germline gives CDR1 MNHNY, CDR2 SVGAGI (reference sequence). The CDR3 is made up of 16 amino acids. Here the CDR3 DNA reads TGTGCCAGCAGATCCCCAGGGACAGGGAACAATCAGCCCCAGCATTTT. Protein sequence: CASRSPGTGNNQPQHF.

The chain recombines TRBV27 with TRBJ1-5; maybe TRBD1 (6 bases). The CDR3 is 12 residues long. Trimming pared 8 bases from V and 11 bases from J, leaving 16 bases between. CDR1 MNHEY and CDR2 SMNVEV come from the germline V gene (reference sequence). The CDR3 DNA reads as TGTGCCAGCGGGGACATCCTGGGAGCCCAGCATTTT. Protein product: CASGDILGAQHF.

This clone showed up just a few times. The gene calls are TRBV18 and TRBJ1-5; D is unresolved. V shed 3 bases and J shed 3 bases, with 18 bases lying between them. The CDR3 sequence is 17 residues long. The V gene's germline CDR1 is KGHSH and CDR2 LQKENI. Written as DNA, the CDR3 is TGTGCCAGCTCACCTTACCTCCACTCCGGGTCCAATCAGCCCCAGCATTTT. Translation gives CASSPYLHSGSNQPQHF.

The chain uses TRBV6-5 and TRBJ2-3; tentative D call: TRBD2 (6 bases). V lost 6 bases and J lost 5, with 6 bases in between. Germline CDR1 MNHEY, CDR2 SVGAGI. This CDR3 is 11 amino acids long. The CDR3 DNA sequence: TGTGCCAGCAGGCGGGGAGATACGCAGTATTTT. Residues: CASRRGDTQYF.

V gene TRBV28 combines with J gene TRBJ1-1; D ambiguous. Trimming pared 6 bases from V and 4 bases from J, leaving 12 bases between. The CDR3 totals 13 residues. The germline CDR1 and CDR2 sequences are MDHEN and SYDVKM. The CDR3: CASRDSTGTEAFF. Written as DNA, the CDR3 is TGTGCCAGCAGAGATTCAACGGGCACTGAAGCTTTCTTT. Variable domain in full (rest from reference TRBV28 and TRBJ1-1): DVKVTQSSRYLVKRTGEKVFLECVQDMDHENMFWYRQDPGLGLRLIYFSYDVKMKEKGDIPEGYSVSREKKERFSLILESASTNQTSMYLCASRDSTGTEAFFGQGTRLTVV.

The CDR3 here is CASSLRGRLNNEKLFF. CDR3 in DNA: TGTGCCAGCAGCTTAAGGGGGCGTTTGAACAATGAAAAACTGTTTTTT. V usage is TRBV7-8 and J usage is TRBJ1-4; 7 bases fit TRBD1. CDR1 is SGHVS, CDR2 FQNEAQ, per germline. CDR3 length: 16 residues. Trimming removed 2 bases from V and 5 bases from J; junction bases left unmatched: 8.

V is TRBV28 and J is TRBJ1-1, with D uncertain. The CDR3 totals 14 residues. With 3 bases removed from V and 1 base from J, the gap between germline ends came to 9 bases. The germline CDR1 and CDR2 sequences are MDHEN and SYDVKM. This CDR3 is CASSLGGWNTEAFF. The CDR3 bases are TGTGCCAGCAGTTTGGGCGGGTGGAACACTGAAGCTTTCTTT. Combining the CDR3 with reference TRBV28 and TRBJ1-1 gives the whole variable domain DVKVTQSSRYLVKRTGEKVFLECVQDMDHENMFWYRQDPGLGLRLIYFSYDVKMKEKGDIPEGYSVSREKKERFSLILESASTNQTSMYLCASSLGGWNTEAFFGQGTRLTVV.

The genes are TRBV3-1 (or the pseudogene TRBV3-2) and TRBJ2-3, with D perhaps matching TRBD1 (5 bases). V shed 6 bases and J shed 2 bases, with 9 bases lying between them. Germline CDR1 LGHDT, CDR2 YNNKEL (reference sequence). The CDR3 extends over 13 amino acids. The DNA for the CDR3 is TGTGCCAGCAGACCGACAGACACAGATACGCAGTATTTT. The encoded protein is CASRPTDTDTQYF.

CDR3 nucleotides: TGTGCCAGCAGTTTATACGGGGGGACCGACAATGAGCAGTTCTTC. Its protein is CASSLYGGTDNEQFF. This chain connects TRBV6-5 to TRBJ2-1; TRBD2 agrees at 7 bases. The CDR3 has 15 amino acids. Germline trimming cut 4 bases from V and 5 bases from J; bases unmatched to any gene: 8. Germline CDR1 is MNHEY and CDR2 is SVGAGI.

The CDR3 region has the DNA TGTGCCAGCAGCTGTCAAGGCAGGGTGAGAGGCTACACCTTC. The encoded protein is CASSCQGRVRGYTF. The V and J genes are TRBV21-1 and TRBJ1-2; TRBD1 reflects the table's D call only, with no check against the DNA. TRBV21-1 is reported as a pseudogene. The CDR3 is 14 amino acids.

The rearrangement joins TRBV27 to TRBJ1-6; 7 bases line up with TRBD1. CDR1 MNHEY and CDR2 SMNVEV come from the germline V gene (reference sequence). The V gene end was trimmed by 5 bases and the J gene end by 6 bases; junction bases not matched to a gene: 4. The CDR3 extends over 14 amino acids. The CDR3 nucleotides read TGTGCCAGCAGTAGAGGGACAGCTAATTCACCCCTCCACTTT. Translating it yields CASSRGTANSPLHF.

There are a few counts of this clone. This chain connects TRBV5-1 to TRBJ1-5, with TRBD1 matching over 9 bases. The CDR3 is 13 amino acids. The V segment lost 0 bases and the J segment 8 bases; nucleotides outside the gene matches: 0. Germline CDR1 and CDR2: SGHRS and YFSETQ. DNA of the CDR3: TGCGCCAGCAGCTTGGGGACAGGGGAGCCCCAGCATTTT. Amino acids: CASSLGTGEPQHF.